This is a list of T cell receptor beta chains from one sample in a study of T cell repertoires in cytomegalovirus infection. TCRdb used MiXCR to reprocess the reads, holding one entry per CDR3 protein. The sample lists nearly 550,000 distinct CDR3 sequences; 16% were seen once. Input material: CD8+ T cells from PBMCs. These receptors all come from a human donor in good health (CMV status not recorded). Some clones in this sample may be carry-over from other donors' samples. Both conserved end residues are part of each CDR3. A D gene is named only where the DNA matches it firmly. A clone size is listed for some rows: how often the clone was seen (once, few, many), or a class if it is expanded.

V: TRBV28; D: NA; size: few; J: TRBJ2-7; CDR3: CASSSNEQYF; DNA: TGTGCCAGCAGTTCAAACGAGCAGTACTTC
V: TRBV20-1; D: TRBD1; size: NA; J: TRBJ1-4; CDR3: CSAWDRGPRNEKLFF; DNA: TGCAGTGCCTGGGACAGGGGGCCCCGCAATGAAAAACTGTTTTTT
V: TRBV6-5; D: TRBD2; size: few; J: TRBJ2-1; CDR3: CASSRPTSGYNEQFF; DNA: TGTGCCAGCAGCCGTCCGACTAGCGGGTACAATGAGCAGTTCTTC
V: TRBV27; D: NA; size: few; J: TRBJ1-1; CDR3: CASSSPSQSPTEAFF; DNA: TGTGCCAGCAGTTCACCATCCCAATCCCCCACTGAAGCTTTCTTT
V: TRBV25-1; D: NA; size: few; J: TRBJ2-2; CDR3: CASSDGAGDGVNTGELFF; DNA: TGTGCCAGCAGTGATGGTGCAGGGGACGGAGTGAACACCGGGGAGCTGTTTTTT
V: TRBV4-1; D: NA; size: many; J: TRBJ2-3; CDR3: CASSQRLARTDTQYF; DNA: TGCGCCAGCAGCCAGAGGCTAGCTCGTACAGATACGCAGTATTTT
V: TRBV27; D: NA; size: few; J: TRBJ1-4; CDR3: CAREREKLFF; DNA: TGTGCCAGAGAGAGAGAAAAACTGTTTTTT
V: TRBV6-1; D: NA; size: many; J: TRBJ2-1; CDR3: CASSEALALWQFF; DNA: TGTGCCAGCAGTGAGGCCTTAGCGTTGTGGCAGTTCTTC
V: TRBV7-9; D: TRBD2; size: NA; J: TRBJ2-7; CDR3: CASTTSVSLSSYEQYF; DNA: TGTGCCAGCACGACTAGCGTGAGTCTTAGCTCCTACGAGCAGTACTTC
V: TRBV7-9; D: TRBD2; size: NA; J: TRBJ2-1; CDR3: CASSLNSAGEENEQFF; DNA: TGTGCCAGCAGCTTAAATTCGGCGGGGGAAGAGAATGAGCAGTTCTTC
V: TRBV5-1; D: TRBD2; size: NA; J: TRBJ2-2; CDR3: CASSVGLAGSGGELFF; DNA: TGCGCCAGCAGCGTGGGACTAGCGGGATCAGGCGGGGAGCTGTTTTTT